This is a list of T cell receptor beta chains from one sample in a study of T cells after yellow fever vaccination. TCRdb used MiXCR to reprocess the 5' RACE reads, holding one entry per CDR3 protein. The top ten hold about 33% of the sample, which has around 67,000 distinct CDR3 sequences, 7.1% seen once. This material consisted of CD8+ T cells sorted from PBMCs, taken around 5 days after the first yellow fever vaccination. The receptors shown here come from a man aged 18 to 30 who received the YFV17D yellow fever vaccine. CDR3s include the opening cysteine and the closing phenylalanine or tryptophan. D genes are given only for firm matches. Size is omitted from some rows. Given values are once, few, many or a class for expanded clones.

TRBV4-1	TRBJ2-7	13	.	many	CASSQATYYEQYF	TGCGCCAGCAGCCAAGCCACATACTACGAGCAGTACTTC
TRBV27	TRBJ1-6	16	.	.	CASSLSSSLDNSPLHF	TGTGCCAGCAGTTTATCTTCCTCTTTGGATAATTCACCCCTCCACTTT
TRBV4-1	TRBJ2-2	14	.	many	CASSQTQGPGELFF	TGCGCCAGCAGCCAAACACAGGGCCCCGGGGAGCTGTTTTTT
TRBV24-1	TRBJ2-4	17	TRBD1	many	CATSDLQIGTATNIQYF	TGTGCCACCAGTGATTTGCAAATCGGGACAGCTACGAACATTCAGTACTTC
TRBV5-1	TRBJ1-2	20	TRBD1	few	CASSLTAYGPGQGAHYGYTF	TGCGCCAGCAGCTTGACAGCCTACGGCCCCGGTCAGGGGGCACACTATGGCTACACCTTC
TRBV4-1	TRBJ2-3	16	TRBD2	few	CASSQIAGPSTDTQYF	TGCGCCAGCAGCCAGATAGCGGGTCCCAGCACAGATACGCAGTATTTT
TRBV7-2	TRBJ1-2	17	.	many	CASSFEYPGPSLYGYTF	TGTGCCAGCAGCTTTGAGTACCCGGGGCCAAGTTTGTATGGCTACACCTTC
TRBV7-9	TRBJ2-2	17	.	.	CASSLAGRQSNTGELFF	TGTGCCAGCAGCTTAGCGGGGAGACAGTCGAACACCGGGGAGCTGTTTTTT
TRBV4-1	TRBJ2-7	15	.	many	CASSQDPSGTYEQYF	TGCGCCAGCAGCCAAGATCCTTCAGGTACCTACGAGCAGTACTTC
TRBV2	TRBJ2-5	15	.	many	CASRWARSYQETQYF	TGTGCCAGCAGATGGGCAAGGTCGTACCAAGAGACCCAGTACTTC
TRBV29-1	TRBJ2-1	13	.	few	CSVTHEGDNEQFF	TGCAGCGTCACCCACGAGGGGGACAATGAGCAGTTCTTC
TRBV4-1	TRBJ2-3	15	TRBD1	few	CASSQEDRTADTQYF	TGCGCCAGCAGCCAAGAGGACAGGACGGCAGATACGCAGTATTTT
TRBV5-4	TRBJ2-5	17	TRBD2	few	CASSSRTSGDQGETQYF	TGTGCCAGCAGCTCCAGGACTAGCGGGGACCAAGGAGAGACCCAGTACTTC
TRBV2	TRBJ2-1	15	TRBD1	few	CASSTGALSYNEQFF	TGTGCCAGCTCGACAGGGGCCCTCTCCTACAATGAGCAGTTCTTC
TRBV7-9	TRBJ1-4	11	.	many	CASSQNEKLFF	TGTGCCAGCAGTCAGAATGAAAAACTGTTTTTT
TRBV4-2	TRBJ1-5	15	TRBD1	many	CASSPNRGSNQPQHF	TGTGCCAGCAGCCCCAACAGGGGGAGCAATCAGCCCCAGCATTTT
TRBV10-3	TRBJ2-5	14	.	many	CAIRGEGYQETQYF	TGTGCCATCAGGGGAGAGGGTTACCAAGAGACCCAGTACTTC
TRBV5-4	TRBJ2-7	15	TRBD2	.	CASSNLAGSRYEQYF	TGTGCCAGCAGCAATCTAGCGGGGTCACGTTACGAGCAGTACTTC
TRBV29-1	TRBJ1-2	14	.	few	CSVDRDFGPYGYTF	TGCAGCGTTGATAGGGACTTCGGTCCGTATGGCTACACCTTC
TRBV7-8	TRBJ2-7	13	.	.	CASSYLSGYEQYF	TGTGCCAGCAGCTACCTTAGCGGTTACGAGCAGTACTTC
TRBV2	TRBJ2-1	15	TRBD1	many	CASSYPTGTLNEQFF	TGTGCCAGCAGTTACCCGACAGGGACGTTGAATGAGCAGTTCTTC
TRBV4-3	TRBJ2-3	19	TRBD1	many	CASSQDSSWEGGARDTQYF	TGCGCCAGCAGCCAAGATTCCTCTTGGGAAGGGGGCGCAAGGGATACGCAGTATTTT
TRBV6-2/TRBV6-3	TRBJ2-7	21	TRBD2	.	CASSYSGSGLAGSPWTYEQYF	TGTGCCAGCAGTTACTCGGGAAGCGGTCTAGCGGGGTCCCCGTGGACCTACGAGCAGTACTTC
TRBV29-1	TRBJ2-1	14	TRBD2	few	CSVGSGGSYNEQFF	TGCAGCGTTGGTAGCGGGGGCTCCTACAATGAGCAGTTCTTC
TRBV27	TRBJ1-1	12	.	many	CASRRGGTEAFF	TGTGCCAGCAGGAGGGGGGGAACTGAAGCTTTCTTT
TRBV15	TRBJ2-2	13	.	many	CATSREPAGELFF	TGTGCCACCAGCAGAGAACCAGCCGGGGAGCTGTTTTTT
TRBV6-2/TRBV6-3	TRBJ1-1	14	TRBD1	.	CASSPDREDTEAFF	TGTGCCAGCAGTCCAGACAGGGAAGACACTGAAGCTTTCTTT
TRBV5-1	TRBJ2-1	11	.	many	CASSLLNEQFF	TGCGCCAGCAGCTTGCTCAATGAGCAGTTCTTC
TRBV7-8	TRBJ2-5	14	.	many	CASSSSGSQETQYF	TGTGCCAGCAGCTCTTCGGGGTCCCAAGAGACCCAGTACTTC
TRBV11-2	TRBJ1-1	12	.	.	CASSLDGRGAFF	TGTGCCAGCAGCTTAGATGGCAGGGGAGCTTTCTTT
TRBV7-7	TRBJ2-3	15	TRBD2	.	CASSLTSAHTDTQYF	TGTGCCAGCAGCCTGACTAGCGCTCACACAGATACGCAGTATTTT
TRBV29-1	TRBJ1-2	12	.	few	CSVGWGGYGYTF	TGCAGCGTTGGTTGGGGGGGCTATGGCTACACCTTC
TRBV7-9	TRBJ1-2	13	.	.	CASSSTAFRGYTF	TGTGCCAGCAGCTCCACGGCATTTCGAGGCTACACCTTC
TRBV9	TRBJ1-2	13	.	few	CASSPPGTYGYTF	TGTGCCAGCAGCCCCCCCGGGACCTATGGCTACACCTTC
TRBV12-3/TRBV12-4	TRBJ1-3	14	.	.	CANSHLSSGNTIYF	TGTGCTAATTCTCACTTGAGCTCTGGAAACACCATATATTTT
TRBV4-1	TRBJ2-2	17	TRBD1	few	CASSPLRTGDDTGELFF	TGCGCCAGCAGCCCTTTACGGACAGGGGATGACACCGGGGAGCTGTTTTTT
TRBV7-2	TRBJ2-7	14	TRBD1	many	CASSYPGQGYEQYF	TGTGCCAGCAGCTACCCGGGACAGGGCTACGAGCAGTACTTC
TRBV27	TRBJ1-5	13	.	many	CASSLGVPEPQHF	TGTGCCAGCAGTTTAGGTGTTCCAGAGCCCCAGCATTTT